The 29 T cell receptor beta chains presented below share a single source sample, sequenced in a study of identical twins. TCRdb itself ran the 5' RACE reads through MiXCR, one entry per CDR3 protein. The data hold around 470,000 distinct CDR3 sequences, with 12% to 15% observed a single time. This sample was also put to use in a study of yellow fever vaccine responses in identical twins.

The sample was CD4+ T cells sorted from blood. Every receptor here comes from a woman in her late teens or twenties in good health.

The chain recombines TRBV3-1 with TRBJ2-1; 10 positions match TRBD2. Germline CDR1 is LGHDT and CDR2 is YNNKEL (reference sequence). The length of the CDR3 is 18 residues. V trimming: 0 bases; J trimming: 8 bases; junction bases outside the gene matches: 13. This chain's CDR3 is CASSQDSRSSGGIDEQFF. CDR3 sequence (DNA): TGTGCCAGCAGCCAAGATTCGAGGTCTAGCGGGGGTATTGATGAGCAGTTCTTC.

The chain recombines TRBV30 with TRBJ2-3, with 7 bases matching TRBD1. This CDR3 is 13 amino acids long. V lost 4 bases, J lost 4 bases, and 5 bases stayed unmatched. Germline CDR1 is GTSNPN and CDR2 is SVGIG (reference sequence). CDR3 in DNA: TGTGCCTGGACAGGGGGAAGGCCAGATACGCAGTATTTT. It yields the protein CAWTGGRPDTQYF.

The J gene is TRBJ1-2, the V gene TRBV7-2; D is unresolved. Trimming took off 5 bases at V and 1 base at J, with 8 bases between the two ends. The CDR3 is made up of 13 amino acids. Germline lookup yields CDR1 SGHTA and CDR2 FQGNSA. The CDR3, as DNA: TGTGCCAGCAGCCCGGGGATTAACTATGGCTACACCTTC. Translation gives CASSPGINYGYTF.

The chain combines TRBV29-1 with TRBJ2-3; no firm D call. The ends were cut back, 0 bases at V and 5 bases at J, with 15 bases in the middle. Germline CDR1 reads SQVTM; CDR2 reads ANQGSEA. The CDR3 has 15 residues. Here the CDR3 DNA reads TGCAGCGTTGAAGATTCTTCGGTTGTAGGAGATACGCAGTATTTT. It specifies CSVEDSSVVGDTQYF.

This clonotype was seen only a few times. V is TRBV3-1 and J is TRBJ2-7, with 8 bases lining up with TRBD1. The CDR3 totals 15 residues. J gave up 2 bases and V 3 bases, and 6 bases lay outside the gene matches. Germline CDR1 and CDR2: LGHDT and YNNKEL (reference sequence). The CDR3 DNA reads TGTGCCAGCAGCCAGCGGTTACAGGGGGCCTACGAGCAGTACTTC. Its translation is CASSQRLQGAYEQYF.

CDR3: CASSPPVNNNEQFF. DNA of the CDR3: TGTGCCAGCAGCCCTCCCGTTAACAACAATGAGCAGTTCTTC. The rearrangement joins TRBV28 to TRBJ2-1; D unclear. Germline values: CDR1 MDHEN, CDR2 SYDVKM. Trimming stripped 6 bases from V and 5 bases from J, with 14 bases between. The CDR3 runs 14 residues.

The rearrangement uses TRBV11-2 and TRBJ2-1, with 12 bases lining up with TRBD2. From germline, CDR1 is SGHAT and CDR2 FQNNGV. CDR3 length: 19 residues. J was trimmed by 10 bases and V by 1 base; bases with no gene match: 17. The CDR3 here is CASSLVRRGLAGYPAEQFF. DNA of the CDR3: TGTGCCAGCAGCTTAGTCCGCAGGGGACTAGCGGGTTATCCCGCGGAGCAGTTCTTC.

This clonotype has a handful of counts. This chain links TRBV20-1 with TRBJ2-5, with D unresolved. Trimming shortened V by 6 bases and J by 7 bases, and 15 bases separated the two germline ends. Germline-derived CDR1 and CDR2 are DFQATT and SNEGSKA (reference sequence). The CDR3 loop spans 12 amino acids. The CDR3 DNA follows: TGCAGTGCCCAGGAAGCTGGCGGGACCCAGTACTTC. This codes for CSAQEAGGTQYF.

There are a few counts of this clonotype. V usage is TRBV29-1 and J usage is TRBJ2-2; 10 positions match TRBD1. The V segment lost 5 bases and the J segment 1 base; nucleotides outside the gene matches: 1. The CDR3 has 14 residues. Per the germline V gene, CDR1 is SQVTM and CDR2 is ANQGSEA. CDR3 in amino acids: CSVRDRGNTGELFF. Written as DNA, the CDR3 is TGCAGCGTTCGGGACAGGGGGAACACCGGGGAGCTGTTTTTT.

The gene calls are TRBV6-2 or TRBV6-3 and TRBJ1-2; TRBD1 matches 8 bases. Germline-derived CDR1 and CDR2 are MNHEY and SVGEGT. Germline trimming cut 6 bases from V and 3 bases from J; bases unmatched to any gene: 0. This CDR3 is 12 amino acids long. DNA for the CDR3: TGTGCCAGCAGACAGGGGGACTATGGCTACACCTTC. Its translation is CASRQGDYGYTF.

The chain is built from TRBV20-1 and TRBJ1-2, with 9 positions matching TRBD1. Germline V gives CDR1 DFQATT, CDR2 SNEGSKA (reference sequence). This CDR3 comprises 14 residues. J was trimmed by 4 bases and V by 3 bases; bases with no gene match: 6. The CDR3 sequence: CSASNQDRGYGYTF. In DNA, the CDR3 is TGCAGTGCTAGCAACCAGGACAGGGGCTATGGCTACACCTTC.

The chain carries TRBV5-6 and TRBJ1-5; D uncertain. The CDR3 spans 15 residues. The V gene lost 1 base and the J gene lost 5 bases, with 13 bases spanning the gap. The germline V gene encodes CDR1 SGHDT and CDR2 YYEEEE. The CDR3 bases are TGTGCCAGCAGCTTGCTCCGGGCCGAATATCAGCCCCAGCATTTT. It codes for CASSLLRAEYQPQHF. The variable domain in full, completed from reference TRBV5-6 and TRBJ1-5, reads DAGVTQSPTHLIKTRGQQVTLRCSPKSGHDTVSWYQQALGQGPQFIFQYYEEEERQRGNFPDRFSGHQFPNYSSELNVNALLLGDSALYLCASSLLRAEYQPQHFGDGTRLSIL.

The chain combines TRBV20-1 with TRBJ2-5, with D possibly being TRBD1 (5 bases). V lost 5 bases and J 5 bases, leaving 21 bases between the germline ends. The CDR3 extends over 15 amino acids. Germline values: CDR1 DFQATT, CDR2 SNEGSKA (reference sequence). The CDR3 is CSAPPLLGLGETQYF. The CDR3 DNA reads TGCAGTGCTCCGCCTCTCTTGGGGCTAGGGGAGACCCAGTACTTC.

A word on this clonotype: One end of the junction varies from germline; a read error may be responsible. V gene TRBV7-2 combines with J gene TRBJ2-5, with 11 bases fitting TRBD2. The CDR3 runs 18 residues. CDR1 and CDR2 (germline): SGHTA, FQGNSA. The CDR3 reads CASSLVLAGGSPRETKYF. The CDR3, as DNA: TGTGCCAGCAGCTTAGTGCTAGCGGGAGGCTCCCCTCGAGAGACCAAGTACTTC.

This clonotype was seen ten or more times. The chain recombines TRBV29-1 with TRBJ2-7; 13 bases are shared with TRBD2. From germline, CDR1 is SQVTM and CDR2 ANQGSEA. With 1 base clipped from V and 4 bases from J, the junction kept 4 bases outside the gene matches. The CDR3 contains 15 residues. The CDR3 here is CSVEGTSGSGYEQYF. As DNA, the CDR3 is TGCAGCGTTGAAGGGACTAGCGGGAGCGGGTACGAGCAGTACTTC.

The V call is TRBV24-1, the J call TRBJ2-1; D call uncertain. The CDR3 extends over 14 amino acids. Looked up from germline, CDR1 is KGHDR and CDR2 is SFDVKD. Trimming removed 3 bases at V and 9 bases at J, with 14 bases between. The CDR3 DNA sequence: TGTGCCACCAGTGATCGAGACCAATTGAGTGAGCAGTTCTTC. This translates into CATSDRDQLSEQFF.

This sequence joins TRBV20-1 and TRBJ2-3, with D possibly matching TRBD2 (7 bases). This CDR3 is built from 17 residues. In germline, CDR1 is DFQATT, CDR2 SNEGSKA (reference sequence). Trimming removed 6 bases at V and 4 bases at J, with 26 bases between. The CDR3, as DNA: TGCAGTGCCGCCCTTGGAGGGGGGGGCTTGCGCGCAGATACGCAGTATTTT. Encoded protein: CSAALGGGGLRADTQYF.

V is TRBV28 and J is TRBJ2-5; TRBD1 matches at 7 bases. The CDR3 runs 13 residues. V trimming: 11 bases; J trimming: 6 bases; junction bases outside the gene matches: 12. Germline assignment: CDR1 MDHEN and CDR2 SYDVKM. The CDR3 spells CAVGIRQGKTQYF. CDR3 nucleotide sequence: TGTGCCGTGGGGATTAGACAGGGAAAGACCCAGTACTTC.

The V and J genes are TRBV12-3 or TRBV12-4 and TRBJ2-7; 10 bases match TRBD1. The CDR3 is 14 amino acids. Trimming cost V 5 bases and J 3 bases; bases outside gene matches: 4. The CDR3 region is CASSPDRGDYEQYF. The CDR3 DNA sequence: TGTGCCAGCAGTCCGGACAGGGGGGACTACGAGCAGTACTTC.

This clonotype was seen more than once but under ten times. Its ends do not fully match the called genes, so a read error is possible. This rearrangement joins TRBV4-2 to TRBJ2-5; 15 positions match TRBD2. The CDR3 runs to 19 residues. Germline V gene sequence: CDR1 LGHNA, CDR2 YNFKEQ. In nucleotides, the CDR3 is TGTGCCAGCATCCAAGCCTACGGACTAGCGGGGGGGACCCAAGAGACCCAGTACTTC. It is translated as CASIQAYGLAGGTQETQYF.

In this sample, this clonotype turned up many times. This rearrangement joins TRBV6-1 to TRBJ2-1; D is unclear. The ends were cut back, 8 bases at V and 3 bases at J, with 11 bases in the middle. This CDR3 spans 13 amino acids. Looked up from germline, CDR1 is MNHNS and CDR2 is SASEGT. The CDR3 sequence is CASSIGRYNEQFF. DNA of the CDR3: TGTGCCAGCTCGATTGGGCGCTACAATGAGCAGTTCTTC.

The sample holds a few counts of this clonotype. The chain has TRBV6-5 and TRBJ1-2, with a possible D match to TRBD1 (5 bases). Trimming left V 1 base short and J 2 bases short, with 11 bases between. The CDR3 runs to 15 residues. CDR1 and CDR2 from the germline V gene are MNHEY and SVGAGI. CDR3: CASSYWQGSNYGYTF. The CDR3 region has the DNA TGTGCCAGCAGTTACTGGCAGGGCTCAAACTATGGCTACACCTTC.

The J gene is TRBJ2-1, the V gene TRBV12-3 or TRBV12-4; D is undetermined. The CDR3 consists of 15 residues. With 6 bases removed from V and 0 bases from J, the gap between germline ends came to 12 bases. The CDR3 region is CASRNSRNSYNEQFF. For the CDR3, the DNA is TGTGCCAGCAGAAATTCCAGAAACTCCTACAATGAGCAGTTCTTC.

The chain employs TRBV29-1 and TRBJ1-2; D is uncertain. Trimming took 1 base from V and 4 from J, leaving 10 bases between them. The germline gives CDR1 SQVTM, CDR2 ANQGSEA. The CDR3 has 13 residues. The CDR3 DNA reads TGCAGCGTTGAAGGTTCGGCTTCCTATGGCTACACCTTC. This sequence encodes CSVEGSASYGYTF.

V gene TRBV6-5 combines with J gene TRBJ2-2; 7 positions match TRBD2. Germline V gene sequence: CDR1 MNHEY, CDR2 SVGAGI. The ends lost 4 bases at V and 6 bases at J; junction bases unmatched: 11. This CDR3 comprises 16 residues. For the CDR3, the DNA is TGTGCCAGCAGTTCCCCGAGGGAGGGAAGGGCCGGGGAGCTGTTTTTT. It codes for CASSSPREGRAGELFF.

Comment on this clonotype: This may be a read error, as it is one base from a much larger clone. This likely comes from a read error, as the CDR3 has no conserved phenylalanine or tryptophan at its end. CDR3 amino acids: CASSEFQGATDTQYL. As DNA, the CDR3 is TGTGCCAGCAGTGAATTTCAGGGGGCCACAGATACGCAGTATCTT. The chain carries TRBV25-1 and TRBJ2-3; 8 nucleotides match TRBD1. This CDR3 contains 15 residues. Trimming cost V 1 base and J 2 bases; bases outside gene matches: 2. Germline V gene data show CDR1 as MGHDK and CDR2 as SYGVNS.

This clonotype was detected a few times. The chain uses TRBV7-9 and TRBJ2-3, with TRBD1 identical over 7 bases. The CDR3 loop spans 16 amino acids. Germline values: CDR1 SEHNR, CDR2 FQNEAQ (reference sequence). The V segment lost 5 bases and the J segment 5 bases; nucleotides outside the gene matches: 13. CDR3 DNA: TGTGCCAGCAGCCCGATTGCGAGGGGGCTCGGAGATACGCAGTATTTT. It specifies CASSPIARGLGDTQYF.

This clonotype was detected only a few times. This chain joins TRBV29-1 and TRBJ1-4; possibly TRBD1 for D (5 bases). Germline CDR1 reads SQVTM; CDR2 reads ANQGSEA. The CDR3 runs 13 residues. Trimming shortened V by 3 bases and J by 8 bases, and 13 bases separated the two germline ends. CDR3: CSVEGRGREKLFF. The DNA for the CDR3 is TGCAGCGTTGAGGGGCGCGGGAGGGAAAAACTGTTTTTT.

The chain uses TRBV14 and TRBJ2-6; a weak D match, TRBD2 (6 bases). CDR3 length equals 18 residues. Looked up from germline, CDR1 is SGHDN and CDR2 is FVKESK. V was cut by 3 bases and J by 0 bases, with 15 bases left in between. Here the CDR3 reads CASSHWRGINSGANVLTF. The CDR3 nucleotides read TGTGCCAGCAGCCACTGGCGGGGCATTAACTCTGGGGCCAACGTCCTGACTTTC.